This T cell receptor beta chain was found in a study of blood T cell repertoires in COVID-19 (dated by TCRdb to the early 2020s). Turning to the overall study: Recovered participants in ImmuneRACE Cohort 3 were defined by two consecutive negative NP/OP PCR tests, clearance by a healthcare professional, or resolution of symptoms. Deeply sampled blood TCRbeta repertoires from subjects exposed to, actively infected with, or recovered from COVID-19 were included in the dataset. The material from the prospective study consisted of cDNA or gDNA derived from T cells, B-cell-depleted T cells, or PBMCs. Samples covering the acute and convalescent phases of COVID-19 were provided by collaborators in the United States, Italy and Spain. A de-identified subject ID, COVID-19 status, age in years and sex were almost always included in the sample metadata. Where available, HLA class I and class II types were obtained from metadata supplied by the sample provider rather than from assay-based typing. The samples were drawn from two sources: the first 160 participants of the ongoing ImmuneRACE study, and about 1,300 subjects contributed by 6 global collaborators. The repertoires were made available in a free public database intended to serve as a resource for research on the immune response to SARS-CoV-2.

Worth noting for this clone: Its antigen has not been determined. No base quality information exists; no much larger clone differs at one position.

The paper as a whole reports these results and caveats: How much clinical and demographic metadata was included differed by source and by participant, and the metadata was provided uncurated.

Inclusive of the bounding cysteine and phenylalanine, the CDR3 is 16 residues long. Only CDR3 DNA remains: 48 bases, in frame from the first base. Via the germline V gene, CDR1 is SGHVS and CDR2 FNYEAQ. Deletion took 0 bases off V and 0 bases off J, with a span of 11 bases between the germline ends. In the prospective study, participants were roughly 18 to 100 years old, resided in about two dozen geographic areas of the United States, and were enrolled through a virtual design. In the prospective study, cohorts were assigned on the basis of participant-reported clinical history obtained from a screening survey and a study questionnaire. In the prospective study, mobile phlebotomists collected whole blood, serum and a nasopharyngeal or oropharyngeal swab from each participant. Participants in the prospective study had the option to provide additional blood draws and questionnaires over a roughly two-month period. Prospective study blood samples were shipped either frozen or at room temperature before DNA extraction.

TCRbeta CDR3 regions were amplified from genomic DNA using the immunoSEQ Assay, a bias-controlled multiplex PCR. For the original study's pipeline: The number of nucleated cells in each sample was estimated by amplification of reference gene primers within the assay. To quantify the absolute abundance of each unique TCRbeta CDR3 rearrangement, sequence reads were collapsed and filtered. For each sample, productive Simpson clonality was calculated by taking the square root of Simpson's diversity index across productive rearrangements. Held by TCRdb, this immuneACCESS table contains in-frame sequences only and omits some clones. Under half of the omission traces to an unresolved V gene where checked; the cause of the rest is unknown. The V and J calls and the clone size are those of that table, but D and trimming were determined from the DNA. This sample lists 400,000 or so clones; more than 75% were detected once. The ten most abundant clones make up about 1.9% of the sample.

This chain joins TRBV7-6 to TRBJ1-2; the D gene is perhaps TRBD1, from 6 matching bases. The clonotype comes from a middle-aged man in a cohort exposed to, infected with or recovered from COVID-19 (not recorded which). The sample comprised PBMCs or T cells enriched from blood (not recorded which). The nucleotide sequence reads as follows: TGTGCCAGCAGCTTAGCAGGGACACCTTCTAACTATGGCTACACCTTC. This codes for CASSLAGTPSNYGYTF.